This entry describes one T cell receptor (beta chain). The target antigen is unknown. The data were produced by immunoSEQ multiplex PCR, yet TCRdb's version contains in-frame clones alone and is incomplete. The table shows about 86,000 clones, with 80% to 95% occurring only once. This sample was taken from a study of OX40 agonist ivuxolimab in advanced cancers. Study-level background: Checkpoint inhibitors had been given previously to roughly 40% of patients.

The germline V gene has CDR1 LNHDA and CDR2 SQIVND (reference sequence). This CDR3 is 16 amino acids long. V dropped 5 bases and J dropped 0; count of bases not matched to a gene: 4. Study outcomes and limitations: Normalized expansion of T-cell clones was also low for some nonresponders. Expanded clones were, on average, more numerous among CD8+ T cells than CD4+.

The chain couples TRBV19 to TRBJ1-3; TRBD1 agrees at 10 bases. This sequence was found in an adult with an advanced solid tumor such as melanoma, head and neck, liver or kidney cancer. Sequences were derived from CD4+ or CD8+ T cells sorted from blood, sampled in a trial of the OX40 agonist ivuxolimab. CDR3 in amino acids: CASSETGGSSGNTIYF. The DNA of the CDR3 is TGTGCCAGTAGTGAGACAGGGGGCTCCTCTGGAAACACCATATATTTT.